This record concerns one TCR beta chain sequence. Its antigen is undetermined. The source of the sample is a study of blood T cells in healthy people across ages. General study points: Measured against age, TCR beta diversity per million T cells decreased in a roughly linear manner.

The V end lost 9 bases, the J end lost 5 bases, and 26 bases lay between the germline ends. CDR3 length equals 17 residues. The germline V gene has CDR1 MRHNA and CDR2 SNTAGT. Primed by a sample-barcoded 5' primer and a J-beta primer mix, a second PCR proceeded for roughly 7 to 11 cycles. TCRdb analysed the 5' RACE reads with MiXCR anew, one entry per CDR3 protein. The data hold 1.5 million to 2 million distinct CDR3 sequences, with roughly 27% observed a single time. The chain couples TRBV6-4 to TRBJ2-1, with D perhaps TRBD1 or TRBD2 (6 bases each). This sequence was found in a woman aged 30 to 39 in good health. The sample taken for sequencing was blood. The CDR3 DNA reads TGTGCCAGTGCCCCGGGGGCCGGGACTGCGACCCACAATGAGCAGTTCTTC. Translated, it gives CASAPGAGTATHNEQFF.